These 18 T cell receptor beta chains originate from one sample sequenced in a study of cytomegalovirus exposure and HLA in healthy donors. The PCR made use of 60 Vbeta and 13 Jbeta primers. The assay was immunoSEQ multiplex PCR, and TCRdb's table has in-frame clones only and misses some. Here the sample spans about 270,000 clones, more than 80% being singletons. The sequencing sample was made of PBMCs. All receptors come from a man aged 35-49 years in good health and CMV-seropositive.

V gene TRBV28 combines with J gene TRBJ1-4; 10 bases match TRBD1. CDR1 is MDHEN, CDR2 SYDVKM, per germline. The CDR3 loop spans 17 amino acids. Trimming took 6 bases from V and 5 from J; bases not matched to a gene: 12. The CDR3 DNA reads as TGTGCCAGCAGAGACGACAGGGGGCAGTTAAAAAATGAAAAACTGTTTTTT. Translating it yields CASRDDRGQLKNEKLFF.

Note on this clone: One end of the junction varies from germline; a read error may be responsible. The chain couples TRBV7-7 to TRBJ2-1; a possible D gene is TRBD2 (5 bases). The germline CDR1 and CDR2 sequences are SSHAT and FNYEAQ (reference sequence). The CDR3 is 15 amino acids. The CDR3 loop is CASSSSDSALTEQFF. The CDR3, as DNA: TGTGCTAGCAGCTCTTCGGACTCCGCCCTGACTGAGCAGTTCTTC.

This clone has just one count. In DNA, the CDR3 is TGTGCCAGTAGTATCGGGGACAGGGGTGACAATGAGCAGTTCTTC. This encodes CASSIGDRGDNEQFF. V gene TRBV19 combines with J gene TRBJ2-1; 10 nucleotides line up with TRBD1. The CDR3 is 15 amino acids. V lost 3 bases, J lost 5 bases, and 4 bases stayed unmatched. The germline gives CDR1 LNHDA, CDR2 SQIVND (reference sequence).

Only a few counts were recorded for this clone. This sequence joins TRBV28 and TRBJ2-4, with 9 bases fitting TRBD1. In germline, CDR1 is MDHEN, CDR2 SYDVKM. V shed 4 bases and J 8 bases; nucleotides not matched to a gene: 12. The CDR3 loop spans 16 amino acids. CDR3 in DNA: TGTGCCAGCAGTTCCCCGACAGGGGGGTCTGCGGACATTCAGTACTTC. This codes for CASSSPTGGSADIQYF. The full variable domain, rest sourced from reference TRBV28 and TRBJ2-4, is DVKVTQSSRYLVKRTGEKVFLECVQDMDHENMFWYRQDPGLGLRLIYFSYDVKMKEKGDIPEGYSVSREKKERFSLILESASTNQTSMYLCASSSPTGGSADIQYFGAGTRLSVL.

The J gene is TRBJ1-4, the V gene TRBV6-5; no definite D call. Looked up from germline, CDR1 is MNHEY and CDR2 is SVGAGI. CDR3 length: 14 amino acids. Trimming stripped 6 bases from V and 4 bases from J, with 12 bases between. CDR3 bases: TGTGCCAGCAGCCCGACGCGGCTTAATGAAAAACTGTTTTTT. It is translated as CASSPTRLNEKLFF.

The chain couples TRBV6-5 to TRBJ1-2; 10 bases fit TRBD1. The junction had 4 bases not matched to a gene; V was cut back by 2 bases and J by 7 bases. CDR3 length: 14 residues. Germline V gene sequence: CDR1 MNHEY, CDR2 SVGAGI. In DNA, the CDR3 is TGTGCCAGCAGTTACGACAGGGGGCTGGGTGGCTACACCTTC. Translated: CASSYDRGLGGYTF.

The genes are TRBV5-1 and TRBJ2-3; 10 bases match TRBD2. The V segment lost 7 bases and the J segment 1 base; nucleotides outside the gene matches: 3. Germline V lookup: CDR1 SGHRS, CDR2 YFSETQ. This CDR3 is built from 14 residues. This CDR3 is CASAGTSGTDTQYF. CDR3 DNA sequence: TGCGCCAGCGCCGGGACTAGCGGCACAGATACGCAGTATTTT.

CDR3: CASSRDRGNIQYF. The CDR3 DNA reads TGTGCCAGCTCACGGGACAGGGGTAACATTCAGTACTTC. This chain joins TRBV18 and TRBJ2-4, with 10 bases identical to TRBD1. The CDR3 length is 13 residues. The trim removed 4 bases at V and 7 bases at J, leaving 1 base unmatched. Germline values: CDR1 KGHSH, CDR2 LQKENI.

The rearrangement joins TRBV7-9 to TRBJ1-3, with D perhaps TRBD1 (5 bases). The CDR3 is made up of 16 amino acids. Germline CDR1 SEHNR, CDR2 FQNEAQ (reference sequence). V was cut by 3 bases and J by 2 bases, with 14 bases left in between. As DNA, the CDR3 is TGTGCCAGCAGCTTCTCGTGGGAAGGGGCTGGAAACACCATATATTTT. Its protein product is CASSFSWEGAGNTIYF. Together with reference TRBV7-9 and TRBJ1-3, the CDR3 gives the full variable domain: DTGVSQNPRHKITKRGQNVTFRCDPISEHNRLYWYRQTLGQGPEFLTYFQNEAQLEKSRLLSDRFSAERPKGSFSTLEIQRTEQGDSAMYLCASSFSWEGAGNTIYFGEGSWLTVV.

The rearrangement uses TRBV6-1 and TRBJ1-5; D gene unclear. V lost 5 bases, J lost 1 base, and 9 bases lay in between. This CDR3 is 14 amino acids long. The germline gives CDR1 MNHNS, CDR2 SASEGT. The CDR3 bases are TGTGCCAGCAGTCCCACGGGGAGCAATCAGCCCCAGCATTTT. Translated, it gives CASSPTGSNQPQHF.

V usage is TRBV18 and J usage is TRBJ2-1; perhaps TRBD2 as D (7 bases). This CDR3 has 15 residues. Germline values: CDR1 KGHSH, CDR2 LQKENI. V dropped 0 bases and J dropped 4 bases, with 10 bases sitting between them. Here the CDR3 DNA reads TGTGCCAGCTCACCACCTGCGGGGGCGTACAATGAGCAGTTCTTC. Its translation: CASSPPAGAYNEQFF.

The chain joins TRBV9 to TRBJ2-7, with 8 bases aligning to TRBD1. V trimming: 3 bases; J trimming: 6 bases; junction bases outside the gene matches: 5. In germline, CDR1 is SGDLS, CDR2 YYNGEE. The CDR3 covers 13 residues. The CDR3 here is CASSGDRPGEQYF. CDR3 bases: TGTGCCAGCAGCGGGGACAGGCCGGGCGAGCAGTACTTC.

The CDR3 DNA reads as TGCGCCAGCAGCCAATACCTTAGCGGGAGGGAGGCAGATACGCAGTATTTT. Its protein product is CASSQYLSGREADTQYF. The rearrangement uses TRBV4-3 and TRBJ2-3; TRBD2 aligns across 11 bases. The junction had 8 bases not matched to a gene; V was cut back by 2 bases and J by 4 bases. Germline loops: CDR1 LGHNA, CDR2 YSLEER. The CDR3 length is 17 residues.

The rearrangement links TRBV23-1 to TRBJ1-1; 8 positions match TRBD1. TRBV23-1 belongs to the ORF category, with a function that is uncertain. The CDR3 loop spans 14 amino acids. V lost 3 bases and J lost 11; bases outside the gene matches: 11. CDR3 loop: CASSQFVRQGTAFF. The CDR3 region has the DNA TGCGCCAGCAGTCAGTTCGTACGACAGGGGACCGCTTTCTTT.

The chain employs TRBV13 and TRBJ1-5; TRBD1 matches 7 bases. Germline V gene sequence: CDR1 PRHDT, CDR2 FYEKMQ (reference sequence). The CDR3 covers 15 residues. J gave up 6 bases and V 5 bases, and 10 bases lay outside the gene matches. CDR3 residues: CASSKGGTDGQPQHF. In DNA, the CDR3 is TGTGCCAGCAGCAAGGGTGGGACAGATGGTCAGCCCCAGCATTTT.

The CDR3 DNA reads as TGTGCCAGCCCCCGACCCGATACGACAGATGGCTACACCTTC. Translated, it gives CASPRPDTTDGYTF. This chain uses TRBV6-1 with TRBJ1-2; a possible D gene is TRBD1 (5 bases). CDR3 length equals 14 residues. V lost 8 bases and J 6 bases, leaving 19 bases between the germline ends. The germline V gene has CDR1 MNHNS and CDR2 SASEGT.

The chain is built from TRBV2 and TRBJ2-3; D might be TRBD2 (6 bases). This CDR3 has 16 residues. Trimming pared 2 bases from V and 1 base from J, leaving 13 bases between. CDR1 SNHLY and CDR2 FYNNEI come from the germline V gene. The CDR3: CASSETGTGGTDTQYF. CDR3 bases: TGTGCCAGCAGTGAAACCGGGACTGGAGGCACAGATACGCAGTATTTT.

The chain combines TRBV5-4 with TRBJ1-2; D perhaps matches TRBD1 (6 bases). The CDR3 has 15 amino acids. The germline V gene has CDR1 SGHNT and CDR2 YYREEE (reference sequence). V was pared by 4 bases and J by 4 bases, with 17 bases between. The CDR3 nucleotides are TGTGCCAGCAGCCAAGGGGACACGAAAGTCTATGGCTACACCTTC. Its protein is CASSQGDTKVYGYTF.